The 29 T cell receptor beta chains given below trace back to one sample, sequenced in a study of shared clonotypes between healthy human individuals. Only in-frame clones appear in the TCRdb table, and some are missing; sequencing was by immunoSEQ multiplex PCR. Seen here are millions of clones, around 94% observed once, and the top ten hold over 0.12%. The sequenced sample was naive CD4+ T cells sorted from blood. The subset was: CD45RA+ positively selected. The receptors derive from a man younger than 35 in good health.

This chain links TRBV23-1 with TRBJ2-5; TRBD1 matches 8 bases. TRBV23-1 is reported as an ORF; its role is uncertain. The CDR3 totals 15 residues. The ends lost 0 bases at V and 2 bases at J; junction bases unmatched: 2. The CDR3 spells CASSQSDRVQETQYF. The CDR3 nucleotides read TGCGCCAGCAGTCAATCGGACAGGGTTCAAGAGACCCAGTACTTC.

The chain joins TRBV10-3 to TRBJ2-7, with D perhaps matching TRBD1 or TRBD2 (6 bases each). V lost 6 bases, J lost 6 bases, and 12 bases lay in between. The CDR3 is made up of 12 amino acids. Germline-derived CDR1 and CDR2 are ENHRY and SYGVKD. The CDR3 bases are TGTGCCATCAGCCCGGGGGCCCCCGAGCAGTACTTC. Translating gives CAISPGAPEQYF.

This clone was seen once. The sample holds other DNA sequences that translate to the same CDR3. The chain uses TRBV5-1 and TRBJ1-6, with D unclear. V was cut by 0 bases and J by 5 bases, with 9 bases left in between. The germline gives CDR1 SGHRS, CDR2 YFSETQ. This CDR3 spans 15 amino acids. The CDR3 nucleotides are TGCGCCAGCAGCTTGGGAGGGTCAAATAATTCACCCCTCCACTTT. This codes for CASSLGGSNNSPLHF.

The chain uses TRBV15 and TRBJ1-6; 10 bases are a match to TRBD1. V was pared by 1 base and J by 0 bases, with 3 bases of the junction left unmatched. Germline V CDR1 and CDR2: LNHNV, YYDKDF (reference sequence). The CDR3 has 18 amino acids. The CDR3 here is CATSRGDRGVSYNSPLHF. CDR3 nucleotides: TGTGCCACCAGCAGAGGGGACAGGGGAGTCTCCTATAATTCACCCCTCCACTTT.

V and J are TRBV19 and TRBJ1-1; 8 bases line up with TRBD1. The germline CDR1 and CDR2 sequences are LNHDA and SQIVND (reference sequence). CDR3 length equals 16 residues. Losses at the gene ends were 6 bases for V and 1 base for J; bases not matched to a gene: 10. DNA for the CDR3: TGTGCCAGTAGCCCCCTCTTAGACAGGGGGAACACTGAAGCTTTCTTT. Residues: CASSPLLDRGNTEAFF.

The chain recombines TRBV5-6 with TRBJ2-2; 9 bases are a match to TRBD1. Germline CDR1 reads SGHDT; CDR2 reads YYEEEE. The V segment lost 4 bases and the J segment 3 bases; nucleotides outside the gene matches: 7. This CDR3 has 16 residues. The CDR3 loop reads CASSPGTGYYTGELFF. For the CDR3, the DNA is TGTGCCAGCAGCCCCGGGACAGGGTATTACACCGGGGAGCTGTTTTTT.

Remarks on this clone: Additional DNA sequences in this sample encode the identical CDR3. The chain carries TRBV5-1 and TRBJ2-3, with 8 bases that match TRBD2. The CDR3 loop spans 15 amino acids. Germline trimming cut 0 bases from V and 0 bases from J; bases unmatched to any gene: 0. Germline assignment: CDR1 SGHRS and CDR2 YFSETQ. Here the CDR3 reads CASSLASGSTDTQYF. The CDR3 DNA is TGCGCCAGCAGCTTGGCTAGCGGGAGCACAGATACGCAGTATTTT.

The chain combines TRBV9 with TRBJ2-5, with D perhaps matching TRBD2 (6 bases). CDR3 length: 13 amino acids. Deletions cut 4 bases from V and 5 bases from J, with 12 bases between. From germline, CDR1 is SGDLS and CDR2 YYNGEE. This CDR3 is CASSRTGGETQYF. For the CDR3, the DNA is TGTGCCAGCAGCAGGACTGGGGGGGAGACCCAGTACTTC.

In this sample, this clone turned up once. The chain uses TRBV7-3 and TRBJ1-2, with 7 bases that match TRBD1. The CDR3 has 13 amino acids. In germline, CDR1 is SGHTA, CDR2 FQGTGA. V was pared by 5 bases and J by 3 bases, with 3 bases of the junction left unmatched. CDR3 sequence (DNA): TGTGCCAGCAGCGAAGGGACAGACTATGGCTACACCTTC. Translated, it gives CASSEGTDYGYTF.

Notes on this clone: One junction end does not reproduce the germline sequence, and a read error may be involved. This chain uses TRBV12-5 with TRBJ1-5; unclear D gene. Germline loops: CDR1 LGHNT, CDR2 FRNRAP. This CDR3 comprises 13 residues. CDR3 nucleotides: TGTGCTAGTGGTTTGGGTAGCAATCAGTCCCAGCATTTT. This codes for CASGLGSNQSQHF.

This clone has a single count. The chain combines TRBV4-1 with TRBJ1-5; 8 nucleotides align to TRBD1. The CDR3 extends over 15 amino acids. The ends lost 3 bases at V and 5 bases at J; junction bases unmatched: 6. Per germline, CDR1 MGHRA and CDR2 YSYEKL. CDR3 protein: CASSHSGTGYQPQHF. The CDR3 nucleotides read TGCGCCAGCAGCCACTCCGGGACAGGTTATCAGCCCCAGCATTTT.

In its sample, this clone was seen a few times. This rearrangement joins TRBV7-9 to TRBJ1-6, with a tentative D call TRBD1 (5 bases). This CDR3 comprises 16 residues. Between the trimmed V and J ends, which lost 3 bases and 8 bases, there was a span of 17 bases. CDR1 SEHNR and CDR2 FQNEAQ come from the germline V gene (reference sequence). The CDR3 sequence: CASSFGPGPDDSPLHF. The CDR3 nucleotides read TGTGCCAGCAGCTTTGGACCGGGACCGGACGATTCACCCCTCCACTTT.

The rearrangement joins TRBV18 to TRBJ2-7; the match to TRBD2 covers 11 bases. V dropped 3 bases and J dropped 3; count of bases not matched to a gene: 4. Germline CDR1 reads KGHSH; CDR2 reads LQKENI. The CDR3 loop spans 15 amino acids. This CDR3 reads CASSPTGTSGYEQYF. The CDR3 nucleotides read TGTGCCAGCTCACCTACCGGGACTAGCGGCTACGAGCAGTACTTC.

The chain combines TRBV6-5 with TRBJ1-6, with D maybe TRBD1 (5 bases). This CDR3 is 14 amino acids long. Per germline, CDR1 MNHEY and CDR2 SVGAGI. Trimming took 9 bases from V and 7 from J, leaving 16 bases between them. CDR3 sequence (DNA): TGTGCCAGTGTGTGGGGGAGTGACAATTCACCCCTCCACTTT. Translated: CASVWGSDNSPLHF.

The CDR3 region is CASRRDSVFVEQYF. The CDR3 bases are TGTGCCAGCAGACGGGACAGCGTGTTCGTCGAGCAGTACTTC. V and J are TRBV6-5 and TRBJ2-7; 7 bases match TRBD1. Per the germline V gene, CDR1 is MNHEY and CDR2 is SVGAGI. The CDR3 loop spans 14 amino acids. After removal of 6 bases from V and 6 bases from J, the junction contained 11 bases not matched to a gene.

This chain uses TRBV12-5 with TRBJ2-1, with 12 positions matching TRBD2. CDR1 is LGHNT, CDR2 FRNRAP, per germline. The CDR3 extends over 18 amino acids. Germline trimming cut 0 bases from V and 7 bases from J; bases unmatched to any gene: 10. The CDR3 sequence is CASGLVLPLAGGGNEQFF. The CDR3 DNA sequence: TGTGCTAGTGGTTTGGTCCTGCCCCTAGCGGGAGGGGGGAATGAGCAGTTCTTC.

V usage is TRBV5-1 and J usage is TRBJ2-7; 8 nucleotides agree with TRBD2. J gave up 6 bases and V 3 bases, and 8 bases lay outside the gene matches. Germline CDR1 reads SGHRS; CDR2 reads YFSETQ. The CDR3 runs 14 residues. CDR3 DNA sequence: TGCGCCAGCAGCTCCAGCGGGGGAGGTGGCGAGCAGTACTTC. It specifies CASSSSGGGGEQYF.

This chain connects TRBV30 to TRBJ1-4, with 10 nucleotides matching TRBD1. Per the germline V gene, CDR1 is GTSNPN and CDR2 is SVGIG (reference sequence). The V segment lost 7 bases and the J segment 0 bases; nucleotides outside the gene matches: 8. The CDR3 length is 16 residues. The chain's CDR3 is CALGTGDFATNEKLFF. CDR3 bases: TGTGCCTTGGGGACAGGGGATTTTGCAACTAATGAAAAACTGTTTTTT.

V is TRBV12-5 and J is TRBJ1-4; D is perhaps TRBD1 (6 bases). Germline V gene sequence: CDR1 LGHNT, CDR2 FRNRAP. V was cut by 5 bases and J by 8 bases, with 18 bases left in between. CDR3 length: 15 residues. The CDR3 loop reads CASGPPRGAEEKLFF. The CDR3, as DNA: TGTGCTAGTGGTCCCCCCCGGGGGGCTGAAGAAAAACTGTTTTTT.

This sequence joins TRBV11-2 and TRBJ1-1; 7 nucleotides line up with TRBD1. CDR1 SGHAT and CDR2 FQNNGV come from the germline V gene. Trimming took 2 bases from V and 1 from J; bases not matched to a gene: 4. CDR3 size: 15 residues. CDR3 protein: CASSLTGAPNTEAFF. CDR3 in DNA: TGTGCCAGCAGCTTAACAGGGGCCCCGAACACTGAAGCTTTCTTT.

The V gene is TRBV11-2, the J gene TRBJ2-2; no definite D call. In germline, CDR1 is SGHAT, CDR2 FQNNGV. V was pared by 2 bases and J by 6 bases, with 16 bases between. CDR3 length: 16 amino acids. The CDR3 bases are TGTGCCAGCAGCTTAAGTAGGCCGGCTAAGGCCGGGGAGCTGTTTTTT. Translation gives CASSLSRPAKAGELFF. The entire variable domain, with the rest obtained from reference TRBV11-2 and TRBJ2-2, is as follows: EAGVAQSPRYKIIEKRQSVAFWCNPISGHATLYWYQQILGQGPKLLIQFQNNGVVDDSQLPKDRFSAERLKGVDSTLKIQPAKLEDSAVYLCASSLSRPAKAGELFFGEGSRLTVL.

V and J are TRBV28 and TRBJ1-6; D unresolved. Trimming shortened V by 7 bases and J by 2 bases, and 9 bases separated the two germline ends. The CDR3 is 14 amino acids. The germline CDR1 and CDR2 sequences are MDHEN and SYDVKM. The CDR3 sequence: CASIEGAYNSPLHF. The CDR3 bases are TGTGCCAGCATAGAAGGAGCCTATAATTCACCCCTCCACTTT.

In nucleotides, the CDR3 is TGTGCCAGCAGCTTAGGACGGATTAATGGCGAGCAGTACTTC. Translation gives CASSLGRINGEQYF. The rearrangement uses TRBV7-3 and TRBJ2-7, with D uncertain. From germline, CDR1 is SGHTA and CDR2 FQGTGA. The V gene lost 2 bases and the J gene lost 6 bases, with 14 bases spanning the gap. The CDR3 is 14 residues long.

V is TRBV18 and J is TRBJ2-3; 9 nucleotides line up with TRBD2. Unmatched junction bases numbered 19, after V lost 4 bases and J lost 5 bases. Germline CDR1 KGHSH, CDR2 LQKENI. The CDR3 sequence is 19 residues long. This CDR3 reads CASSRTSPLGGRAGDTQYF. CDR3 coding DNA: TGTGCCAGCTCACGAACCTCACCGCTTGGCGGGAGGGCCGGAGATACGCAGTATTTT.

The chain uses TRBV11-1 and TRBJ2-7, with 10 bases identical to TRBD1. Germline trimming cut 4 bases from V and 2 bases from J; bases unmatched to any gene: 11. CDR3 length: 17 amino acids. Germline CDR1 is SGHAT and CDR2 is FQDESV (reference sequence). The DNA for the CDR3 is TGTGCCAGCAGCTCGACAGGGGGCTTTAACAACCCCTACGAGCAGTACTTC. As protein: CASSSTGGFNNPYEQYF.

This chain joins TRBV6-4 and TRBJ2-7; tentatively, D is TRBD1 (5 bases). There are 15 residues in the CDR3. CDR1 MRHNA and CDR2 SNTAGT come from the germline V gene. Trimming shortened V by 4 bases and J by 0 bases, and 13 bases separated the two germline ends. This CDR3 reads CASSGGRAYSYEQYF. The CDR3 nucleotides read TGTGCCAGCAGTGGGGGCAGGGCCTACTCCTACGAGCAGTACTTC.

V usage is TRBV9 and J usage is TRBJ2-7, with D possibly being TRBD2 (5 bases). The germline CDR1 and CDR2 sequences are SGDLS and YYNGEE. Trimming shortened V by 0 bases and J by 0 bases, and 10 bases separated the two germline ends. The CDR3 is made up of 15 amino acids. CDR3 protein: CASSVGGDYSYEQYF. As DNA, the CDR3 is TGTGCCAGCAGCGTAGGCGGCGACTACTCCTACGAGCAGTACTTC.

V is TRBV6-5 and J is TRBJ2-2; D is uncertain. Deletions cut 7 bases from V and 7 bases from J, with 7 bases between. From germline, CDR1 is MNHEY and CDR2 SVGAGI. This CDR3 comprises 11 residues. The CDR3 loop is CASTMGGELFF. The CDR3 DNA reads TGTGCCAGCACGATGGGCGGGGAGCTGTTTTTT.

This clone was seen a handful of times. The genes are TRBV5-4 and TRBJ2-5; D is uncertain. This CDR3 comprises 12 residues. The V and J ends lost 3 bases and 2 bases respectively, with 5 bases between them. CDR1 SGHNT and CDR2 YYREEE come from the germline V gene (reference sequence). CDR3 amino acids: CASSSVQETQYF. The CDR3 DNA follows: TGTGCCAGCAGCTCAGTACAAGAGACCCAGTACTTC.